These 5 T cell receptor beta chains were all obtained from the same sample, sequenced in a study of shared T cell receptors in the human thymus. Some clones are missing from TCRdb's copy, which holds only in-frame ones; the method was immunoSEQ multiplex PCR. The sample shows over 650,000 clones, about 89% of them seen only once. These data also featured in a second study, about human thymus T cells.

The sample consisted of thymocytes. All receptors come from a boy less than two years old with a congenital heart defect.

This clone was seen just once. CDR3 in amino acids: CASSPGTGATNEKLFF. CDR3 nucleotides: TGCGCCAGCAGCCCCGGAACCGGGGCAACTAATGAAAAACTGTTTTTT. The chain has TRBV4-3 and TRBJ1-4; D unclear. CDR1 is LGHNA and CDR2 is YSLEER in the germline V gene. CDR3 length: 16 residues. V lost 4 bases to trimming and J lost 0 bases, with 12 bases between them.

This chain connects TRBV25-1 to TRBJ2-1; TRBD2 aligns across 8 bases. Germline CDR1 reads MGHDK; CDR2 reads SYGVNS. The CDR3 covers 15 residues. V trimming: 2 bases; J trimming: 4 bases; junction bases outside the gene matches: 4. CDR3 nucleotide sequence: TGTGCCAGCAGTGAAGTAGCGGGACAATACAATGAGCAGTTCTTC. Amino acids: CASSEVAGQYNEQFF.

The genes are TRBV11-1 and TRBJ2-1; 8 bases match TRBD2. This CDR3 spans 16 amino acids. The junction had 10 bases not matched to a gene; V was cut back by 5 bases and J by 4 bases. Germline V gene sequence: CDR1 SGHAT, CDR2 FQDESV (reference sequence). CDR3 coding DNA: TGTGCCAGCAGCCAGTCCCCGGGGGGGGCTTACAATGAGCAGTTCTTC. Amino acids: CASSQSPGGAYNEQFF.

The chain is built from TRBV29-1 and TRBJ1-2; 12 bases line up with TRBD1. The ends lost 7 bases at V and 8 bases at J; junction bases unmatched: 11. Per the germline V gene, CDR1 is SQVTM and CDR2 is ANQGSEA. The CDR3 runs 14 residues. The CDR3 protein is CSALSGQGAGGYTF. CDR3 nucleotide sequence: TGCAGCGCCCTATCGGGACAGGGGGCGGGAGGCTACACCTTC.

Here the CDR3 reads CASSEAARGGGDIMNTEAFF. As DNA, the CDR3 is TGTGCCAGCAGTGAAGCCGCGCGGGGGGGAGGGGACATCATGAACACTGAAGCTTTCTTT. The gene calls are TRBV2 and TRBJ1-1; possibly TRBD1 for D (6 bases). The CDR3 is 20 amino acids. Deletions cut 0 bases from V and 0 bases from J, with 23 bases between. Germline CDR1 reads SNHLY; CDR2 reads FYNNEI.